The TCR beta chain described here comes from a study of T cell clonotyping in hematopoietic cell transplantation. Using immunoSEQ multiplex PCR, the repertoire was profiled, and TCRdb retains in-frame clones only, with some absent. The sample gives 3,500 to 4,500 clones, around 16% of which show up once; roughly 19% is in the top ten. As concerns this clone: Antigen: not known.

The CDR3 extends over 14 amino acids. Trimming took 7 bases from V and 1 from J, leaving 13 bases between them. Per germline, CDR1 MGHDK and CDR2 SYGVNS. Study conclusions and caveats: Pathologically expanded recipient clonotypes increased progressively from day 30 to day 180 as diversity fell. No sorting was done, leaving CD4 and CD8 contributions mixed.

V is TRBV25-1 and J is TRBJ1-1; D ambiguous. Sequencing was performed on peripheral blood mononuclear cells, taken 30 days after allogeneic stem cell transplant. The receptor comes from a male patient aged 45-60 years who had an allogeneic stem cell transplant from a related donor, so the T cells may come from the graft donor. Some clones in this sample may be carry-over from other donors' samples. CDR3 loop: CASINDEGNTEAFF. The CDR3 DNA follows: TGTGCCAGCATTAACGATGAGGGGAACACTGAAGCTTTCTTT. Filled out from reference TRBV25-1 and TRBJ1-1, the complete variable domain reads EADIYQTPRYLVIGTGKKITLECSQTMGHDKMYWYQQDPGMELHLIHYSYGVNSTEKGDLSSESTVSRIRTEHFPLTLESARPSHTSQYLCASINDEGNTEAFFGQGTRLTVV.